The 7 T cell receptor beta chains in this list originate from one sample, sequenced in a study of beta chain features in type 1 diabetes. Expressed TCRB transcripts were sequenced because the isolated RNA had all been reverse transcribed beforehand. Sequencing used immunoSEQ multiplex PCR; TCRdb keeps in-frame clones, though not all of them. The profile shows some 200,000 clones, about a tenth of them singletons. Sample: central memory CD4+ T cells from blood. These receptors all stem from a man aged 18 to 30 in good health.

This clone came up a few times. The CDR3 DNA is TGTGCCAGCGCGGGAAGCGCCTACGAGCAGTACTTC. Its translation is CASAGSAYEQYF. The chain carries TRBV14 and TRBJ2-7; D perhaps matches TRBD2 (6 bases). Germline V CDR1 and CDR2: SGHDN, FVKESK. The CDR3 has 12 residues. Trimming shortened V by 8 bases and J by 2 bases, and 10 bases separated the two germline ends.

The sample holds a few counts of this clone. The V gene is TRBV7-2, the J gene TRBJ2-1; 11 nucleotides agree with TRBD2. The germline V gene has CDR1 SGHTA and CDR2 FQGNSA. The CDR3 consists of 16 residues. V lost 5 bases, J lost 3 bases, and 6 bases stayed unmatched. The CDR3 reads CASSPRLAGFYNEQFF. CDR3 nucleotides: TGTGCCAGCAGCCCCCGACTAGCGGGATTCTACAATGAGCAGTTCTTC.

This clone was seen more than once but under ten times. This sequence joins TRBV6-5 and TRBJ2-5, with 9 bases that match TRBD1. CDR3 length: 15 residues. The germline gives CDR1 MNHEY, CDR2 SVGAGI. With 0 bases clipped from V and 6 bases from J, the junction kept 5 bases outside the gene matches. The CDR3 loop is CASSYSGTGQQTQYF. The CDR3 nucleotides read TGTGCCAGCAGTTACTCAGGGACAGGGCAGCAGACCCAGTACTTC.

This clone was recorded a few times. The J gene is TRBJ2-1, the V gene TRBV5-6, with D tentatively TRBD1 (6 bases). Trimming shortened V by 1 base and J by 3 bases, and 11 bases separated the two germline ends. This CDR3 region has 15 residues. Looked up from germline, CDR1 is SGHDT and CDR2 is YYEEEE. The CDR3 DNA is TGTGCCAGCAGCTTGTGGGACAAGTACTACAATGAGCAGTTCTTC. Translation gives CASSLWDKYYNEQFF.

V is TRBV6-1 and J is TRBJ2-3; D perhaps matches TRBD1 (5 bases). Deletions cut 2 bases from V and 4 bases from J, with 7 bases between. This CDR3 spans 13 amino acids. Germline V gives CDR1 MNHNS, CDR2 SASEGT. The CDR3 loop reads CASSEQGADTQYF. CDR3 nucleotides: TGTGCCAGCAGTGAACAGGGCGCAGATACGCAGTATTTT.

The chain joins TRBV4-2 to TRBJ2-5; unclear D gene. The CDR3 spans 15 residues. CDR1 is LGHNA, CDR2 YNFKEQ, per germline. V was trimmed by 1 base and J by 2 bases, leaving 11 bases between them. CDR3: CASSQATSGQETQYF. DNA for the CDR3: TGTGCCAGCAGCCAAGCTACAAGTGGACAAGAGACCCAGTACTTC.

CDR3 DNA: TGTGCCTGGAGCTTACAGGGTTTTGATCAGCCCCAGCATTTT. Translating gives CAWSLQGFDQPQHF. This chain joins TRBV30 and TRBJ1-5; the D gene is possibly TRBD1 (6 bases). Germline assignment: CDR1 GTSNPN and CDR2 SVGIG (reference sequence). The V and J ends lost 3 bases and 5 bases respectively, with 14 bases between them. The CDR3 is 14 residues long.